The source of this T cell receptor beta chain is a study of cytotoxic CD8 clonotypes in ibrutinib-treated CLL. Study as a whole: The patients, roughly ten relapsed/refractory and under 16 treatment-naive, included about 18 who were IGHV unmutated. Response samples were taken after a median of about 11 months on treatment, range 6 to 36.

Note on this clone: The sample holds other DNA sequences that translate to the same CDR3.

Profiling relied on immunoSEQ multiplex PCR, and the TCRdb table lists in-frame clones only, not all of them. Counted here are about 160,000 clones, under 85% occurring once; the ten biggest clones make up about 4.9%. The CDR3 spans 14 residues. Germline V CDR1 and CDR2: SGHTA, FQGTGA. V was trimmed by 5 bases and J by 1 base, leaving 8 bases between them. The clonotype was recovered from a human donor with chronic lymphocytic leukemia. The chain links TRBV7-3 to TRBJ2-2, with D possibly being TRBD1 (6 bases). The starting material was PBMCs, obtained after 24 months of ibrutinib treatment. The CDR3 region is CASSLTGNTGELFF. CDR3 bases: TGTGCCAGCAGCCTGACAGGGAACACCGGGGAGCTGTTTTTT.